The 29 T cell receptor beta chains presented below share a single source sample, sequenced in a study of blood T cell repertoires in COVID-19. Libraries were prepared by immunoSEQ multiplex PCR; TCRdb keeps only in-frame clonotypes and omits some of them. The data contain roughly 120,000 clones, around 90% of them seen just once; the ten biggest clones take up around 3%. The sequenced sample was peripheral blood. The receptors shown here come from a woman aged 50 to 60 with acute or convalescent COVID-19.

The chain combines TRBV9 with TRBJ2-1, with a weak D call TRBD1 (6 bases). This CDR3 is 18 amino acids long. The V end lost 3 bases, the J end lost 7 bases, and 26 bases lay between the germline ends. Germline lookup yields CDR1 SGDLS and CDR2 YYNGEE. CDR3 protein: CASSEAPTGTTVSNEQFF. CDR3 DNA sequence: TGTGCCAGCAGCGAGGCCCCCACCGGGACAACCGTATCAAATGAGCAGTTCTTC. The whole variable domain, remainder taken from reference TRBV9 and TRBJ2-1, is DSGVTQTPKHLITATGQRVTLRCSPRSGDLSVYWYQQSLDQGLQFLIQYYNGEERAKGNILERFSAQQFPDLHSELNLSSLELGDSALYFCASSEAPTGTTVSNEQFFGPGTRLTVL.

This chain joins TRBV30 and TRBJ2-1; 10 bases are shared with TRBD2. The CDR3 is made up of 18 amino acids. The germline V gene encodes CDR1 GTSNPN and CDR2 SVGIG (reference sequence). V lost 2 bases and J lost 7; bases outside the gene matches: 17. The CDR3, as DNA: TGTGCCTGGAGTCAACGGACTAGCGGTCCTAACCCGAGGAATGAGCAGTTCTTC. Residues: CAWSQRTSGPNPRNEQFF. Full variable domain (missing parts from reference TRBV30 and TRBJ2-1): SQTIHQWPATLVQPVGSPLSLECTVEGTSNPNLYWYRQAAGRGLQLLFYSVGIGQISSEVPQNLSASRPQDRQFILSSKKLLLSDSGFYLCAWSQRTSGPNPRNEQFFGPGTRLTVL.

Of note for this clone: A read error is possible here, since a much larger clone lies one base away. This chain connects TRBV19 to TRBJ2-3; TRBD2 matches at 8 bases. After removal of 6 bases from V and 0 bases from J, the junction contained 5 bases not matched to a gene. The CDR3 length is 15 residues. CDR1 and CDR2 (germline): LNHDA, SQIVND (reference sequence). The chain's CDR3 is CASRRTSFSTDTQYF. The DNA of the CDR3 is TGTGCCAGTAGACGGACTAGCTTTAGCACAGATACGCAGTATTTT. The full variable domain, in which reference TRBV19 and TRBJ2-3 provide the parts outside the CDR3, is DGGITQSPKYLFRKEGQNVTLSCEQNLNHDAMYWYRQDPGQGLRLIYYSQIVNDFQKGDIAEGYSVSREKKESFPLTVTSAQKNPTAFYLCASRRTSFSTDTQYFGPGTRLTVL.

This rearrangement joins TRBV3-1 (or the pseudogene TRBV3-2) to TRBJ1-2; TRBD1 is a possible D gene (5 bases). The V and J ends lost 3 bases and 3 bases respectively, with 11 bases between them. This CDR3 comprises 14 residues. Germline V gene data show CDR1 as LGHDT and CDR2 as YNNKEL (reference sequence). The CDR3 DNA is TGTGCCAGCAGCCATCTCGGGGGAGACTATGGCTACACCTTC. Amino acids: CASSHLGGDYGYTF.

The V and J genes are TRBV28 and TRBJ2-1; a possible D gene is TRBD1 (6 bases). From germline, CDR1 is MDHEN and CDR2 SYDVKM. Trimming took 6 bases from V and 4 from J, leaving 16 bases between them. The CDR3 sequence is 15 residues long. The chain's CDR3 is CASSVTGRRYNEQFF. CDR3 DNA: TGTGCCAGCAGCGTGACAGGAAGGCGGTACAATGAGCAGTTCTTC.

This clone appeared once. This sequence joins TRBV20-1 and TRBJ2-5, with D hard to call. CDR1 DFQATT and CDR2 SNEGSKA come from the germline V gene (reference sequence). The length of the CDR3 is 11 residues. Trimming shortened V by 5 bases and J by 5 bases, and 9 bases separated the two germline ends. CDR3 sequence: CSAGPKETQYF. CDR3 in DNA: TGCAGTGCTGGGCCCAAGGAGACCCAGTACTTC.

This chain links TRBV28 with TRBJ2-1; D is possibly TRBD1 (6 bases). Between the trimmed V and J ends, which lost 2 bases and 9 bases, there was a span of 17 bases. Germline V CDR1 and CDR2: MDHEN, SYDVKM. This CDR3 has 15 residues. As DNA, the CDR3 is TGTGCCAGCAGTTTAGGGGGACAAGGAGGTCCTGAGCAGTTCTTC. It specifies CASSLGGQGGPEQFF.

The chain is built from TRBV6-5 and TRBJ1-6; tentative D call: TRBD1 (6 bases). Germline V gene data show CDR1 as MNHEY and CDR2 as SVGAGI. CDR3 length: 14 residues. Trimming cost V 6 bases and J 9 bases, with 15 bases left between them. CDR3 in amino acids: CASSRLDSLSPLHF. The CDR3 DNA reads TGTGCCAGCAGCAGGTTGGACAGTCTTTCACCCCTCCACTTT.

The chain is built from TRBV14 and TRBJ2-2, with D perhaps TRBD2 (6 bases). Germline V gene data show CDR1 as SGHDN and CDR2 as FVKESK. CDR3 length: 15 amino acids. V lost 2 bases to trimming and J lost 4 bases, with 11 bases between them. CDR3 loop: CASSQQRVGTGELFF. In DNA, the CDR3 is TGTGCCAGCAGCCAACAGCGGGTGGGCACCGGGGAGCTGTTTTTT.

On this clone: Compared with germline, one end of the junction differs, possibly owing to a read error. V gene TRBV6-1 combines with J gene TRBJ1-1; unclear D gene. In germline, CDR1 is MNHNS, CDR2 SASEGT. The CDR3 loop spans 13 amino acids. The CDR3, as DNA: TGTGCCAGCAGGGAAGGGAGAAGGACTGAAGCTTTCTTT. As protein: CASREGRRTEAFF.

V gene TRBV10-3 combines with J gene TRBJ2-5; a possible D gene is TRBD2 (5 bases). Germline V gene sequence: CDR1 ENHRY, CDR2 SYGVKD. V lost 6 bases and J lost 4, with 9 bases in between. This CDR3 has 12 amino acids. CDR3 bases: TGTGCCATCAGCAGAGGAGGAGAGACCCAGTACTTC. Translating it yields CAISRGGETQYF.

The sample holds one count of this clone. The chain carries TRBV24-1 and TRBJ2-7; 13 nucleotides agree with TRBD2. Germline assignment: CDR1 KGHDR and CDR2 SFDVKD. This CDR3 spans 18 amino acids. J was trimmed by 2 bases and V by 0 bases; bases with no gene match: 6. In DNA, the CDR3 is TGTGCCACCAGTGATTTGTCCTCAACTAGCGGGAGGGCCTACGAGCAGTACTTC. Translating gives CATSDLSSTSGRAYEQYF.

V and J are TRBV7-2 and TRBJ1-5, with D unresolved. This CDR3 has 16 residues. CDR1 and CDR2 (germline): SGHTA, FQGNSA. V was cut by 0 bases and J by 5 bases, with 14 bases left in between. CDR3 region: CASSLAGPSADQPQHF. The DNA for the CDR3 is TGTGCCAGCAGCTTAGCGGGCCCGAGTGCCGATCAGCCCCAGCATTTT.

The genes are TRBV6-5 and TRBJ1-2, with 9 bases that match TRBD1. The germline gives CDR1 MNHEY, CDR2 SVGAGI. The CDR3 runs to 14 residues. V was pared by 5 bases and J by 4 bases, with 5 bases of the junction left unmatched. The CDR3 reads CASSKRQGGYGYTF. CDR3 bases: TGTGCCAGCAGTAAGCGACAGGGGGGCTATGGCTACACCTTC.

This clone has only a few counts. This rearrangement joins TRBV5-1 to TRBJ2-2; TRBD1 matches at 8 bases. The CDR3 length is 16 residues. CDR1 and CDR2 from the germline V gene are SGHRS and YFSETQ. With V trimmed by 3 bases and J by 6 bases, 10 bases remained unmatched. The CDR3 region has the DNA TGCGCCAGCAGCTACGACCCAGGGGGCGGAGCCGGGGAGCTGTTTTTT. It translates to CASSYDPGGGAGELFF.

V and J are TRBV6-1 and TRBJ2-7; D is possibly TRBD2 (5 bases). Germline values: CDR1 MNHNS, CDR2 SASEGT. The CDR3 sequence is 17 residues long. V was cut by 3 bases and J by 0 bases, with 18 bases left in between. The CDR3 bases are TGTGCCAGCAGTGACCCACGCGAGGCAGCGGACTCCTACGAGCAGTACTTC. Its protein product is CASSDPREAADSYEQYF.

The rearrangement links TRBV7-6 to TRBJ2-5; 10 bases fit TRBD2. V lost 5 bases to trimming and J lost 5 bases; unmatched junction nucleotides: 8. Per germline, CDR1 SGHVS and CDR2 FNYEAQ. The CDR3 is made up of 15 amino acids. The CDR3 nucleotides are TGTGCCAGCAGCCAAGCGGGAGGGCCTGGTGAGACCCAGTACTTC. Encoded protein: CASSQAGGPGETQYF.

This clone has only one observation. The V and J genes are TRBV27 and TRBJ2-2; perhaps TRBD2 as D (6 bases). The CDR3 length is 15 residues. The germline gives CDR1 MNHEY, CDR2 SMNVEV (reference sequence). Trimming cost V 5 bases and J 4 bases, with 14 bases left between them. As DNA, the CDR3 is TGTGCCAGCAGTCCTCTGGGACTGGGCACCGGGGAGCTGTTTTTT. Protein: CASSPLGLGTGELFF.

J is TRBJ2-7 and V is TRBV6-1; 12 nucleotides line up with TRBD1. Germline V CDR1 and CDR2: MNHNS, SASEGT. The junction had 6 bases not matched to a gene; V was cut back by 2 bases and J by 4 bases. The CDR3 sequence is 16 residues long. The CDR3 DNA reads TGTGCCAGCAGTGAATATGGGACAGGGGGCGAGTACGAGCAGTACTTC. It specifies CASSEYGTGGEYEQYF.

This chain connects TRBV27 to TRBJ2-4; D remains unclear. Germline V gives CDR1 MNHEY, CDR2 SMNVEV (reference sequence). The CDR3 is made up of 15 amino acids. V lost 3 bases to trimming and J lost 3 bases, with 12 bases between them. The CDR3 loop is CASSFNRENKNIQYF. As DNA, the CDR3 is TGTGCCAGCAGTTTTAACAGAGAAAACAAAAACATTCAGTACTTC.

This clone was seen once. As DNA, the CDR3 is TGTGCCAGTAGTACTAGCGGGAACACCGGGGAGCTGTTTTTT. It translates to CASSTSGNTGELFF. The genes are TRBV19 and TRBJ2-2, with 7 positions matching TRBD2. The CDR3 is 14 amino acids. Trimming cost V 4 bases and J 1 base; bases outside gene matches: 0. Per the germline V gene, CDR1 is LNHDA and CDR2 is SQIVND (reference sequence).

This chain joins TRBV24-1 and TRBJ2-5, with a possible D match to TRBD1 (7 bases). Trimming shortened V by 5 bases and J by 4 bases, and 13 bases separated the two germline ends. From germline, CDR1 is KGHDR and CDR2 SFDVKD. CDR3 length equals 14 residues. This CDR3 is CATSAQGGIETQYF. CDR3 in DNA: TGTGCCACCAGTGCCCAGGGGGGAATAGAGACCCAGTACTTC.

The chain is built from TRBV10-3 and TRBJ1-1, with a tentative D call TRBD1 (5 bases). The CDR3 covers 15 residues. Trimming shortened V by 0 bases and J by 5 bases, and 13 bases separated the two germline ends. Per germline, CDR1 ENHRY and CDR2 SYGVKD. Here the CDR3 DNA reads TGTGCCATCAGTGAGTCGGGTAGGGGAGGGACTGAAGCTTTCTTT. This gives the protein CAISESGRGGTEAFF.

This clone occurred once. The genes are TRBV11-3 and TRBJ2-2, with TRBD2 matching 8 bases. Germline-derived CDR1 and CDR2 are SGHNT and YENEEA. V was clipped by 1 base and J by 7 bases; unmatched bases: 8. This CDR3 is built from 16 residues. The CDR3 sequence is CASSLGPGGPSGELFF. DNA of the CDR3: TGTGCCAGCAGCTTAGGCCCGGGAGGGCCTAGCGGGGAGCTGTTTTTT.

This clone was observed a single time. V usage is TRBV2 and J usage is TRBJ2-1, with TRBD2 identical over 8 bases. J was trimmed by 13 bases and V by 6 bases; bases with no gene match: 11. The germline CDR1 and CDR2 sequences are SNHLY and FYNNEI. The CDR3 is 13 amino acids. For the CDR3, the DNA is TGTGCCAGCAGGCCTAGCGGGCCTATGGCACAGTTCTTC. The encoded protein is CASRPSGPMAQFF.

The chain combines TRBV6-6 with TRBJ2-3, with TRBD2 matching over 12 bases. The CDR3 contains 14 residues. The V segment lost 5 bases and the J segment 6 bases; nucleotides outside the gene matches: 3. Germline V gene lookup returns CDR1 MNHNY and CDR2 SVGAGI (reference sequence). The CDR3 reads CASSKLAGGDTQYF. The DNA for the CDR3 is TGTGCCAGCAGTAAACTAGCGGGAGGCGATACGCAGTATTTT.

The V gene is TRBV19, the J gene TRBJ2-3; TRBD2 aligns across 7 bases. The V and J ends lost 3 bases and 2 bases, in that order; junction bases with no gene match: 2. Per the germline V gene, CDR1 is LNHDA and CDR2 is SQIVND (reference sequence). CDR3 size: 14 residues. CDR3 DNA: TGTGCCAGTAGTATGGCGGGAGACACAGATACGCAGTATTTT. Translating gives CASSMAGDTDTQYF.

The chain is built from TRBV7-9 and TRBJ2-4; 11 positions agree with TRBD2. CDR1 and CDR2 (germline): SEHNR, FQNEAQ (reference sequence). J lost 7 bases, V lost 5 bases, and 4 bases had no gene match. This CDR3 is built from 14 residues. CDR3 in amino acids: CASSPPSGRNIQYF. CDR3 DNA sequence: TGTGCCAGCAGCCCCCCTAGCGGGAGGAACATTCAGTACTTC.

The gene calls are TRBV21-1 and TRBJ2-3; TRBD1 was called by the table and not checked on the DNA. TRBV21-1 constitutes a pseudogene. The CDR3 runs 13 residues. The CDR3 DNA follows: TGTGCCAGCAGCAAGAACACCCGAGATACGCAGTATTTT. It translates to CASSKNTRDTQYF.